This TCR beta chain stems from a study of blood T cell repertoires in COVID-19. Across the study: Whether acute or convalescent, the COVID-19 samples came from the United States, Italy and Spain.

This clone has just one count. V gave up 5 bases and J gave up 3 bases; unmatched junction bases: 6. The CDR3 contains 15 residues. CDR1 is MDHEN, CDR2 SYDVKM, per germline. Cohort allocation depended upon clinical history that participants reported. Donors of Cohort 3 who recovered were those that had two negative PCRs, clearance, or symptom resolution. Assay used: immunoSEQ multiplex PCR; TCRdb lists only in-frame clones, some missing. The profile shows a few hundred thousand clones, roughly nine tenths of them singletons. This sequence was found in a woman aged 25-40 years who had recovered from COVID-19. The rearrangement joins TRBV28 to TRBJ1-2; TRBD1 matches at 10 bases. The sequenced sample was PBMCs or T cells enriched from blood (not recorded which). CDR3 bases: TGTGCCAGCAGTCCCCCGGGACAGGGGTACTATGGCTACACCTTC. This gives the protein CASSPPGQGYYGYTF.